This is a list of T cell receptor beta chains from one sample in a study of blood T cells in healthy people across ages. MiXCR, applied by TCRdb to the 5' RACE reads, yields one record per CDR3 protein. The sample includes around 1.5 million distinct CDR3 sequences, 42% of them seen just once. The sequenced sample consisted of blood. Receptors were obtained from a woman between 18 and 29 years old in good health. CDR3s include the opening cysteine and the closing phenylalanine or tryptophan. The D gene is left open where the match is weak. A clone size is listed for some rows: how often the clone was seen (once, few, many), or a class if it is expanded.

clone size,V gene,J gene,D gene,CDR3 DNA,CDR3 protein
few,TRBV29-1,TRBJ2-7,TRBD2,TGCAGCGTTGAATTACTAGCGGTGACCTACAATGAGCAGTACTTC,CSVELLAVTYNEQYF
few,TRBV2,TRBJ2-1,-,TGTGCCAGCAGTGAAGAATTATACAATGAGCAGTTCTTC,CASSEELYNEQFF
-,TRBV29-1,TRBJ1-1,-,TGCAGCGTTGAATCGCGGGGGGTGGGAGGGAACACTGAAGCTTTCTTT,CSVESRGVGGNTEAFF
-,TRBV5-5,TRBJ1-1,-,TGTGCCAGCAGCTTGGCGATGGTGAACACTGAAGCTTTCTTT,CASSLAMVNTEAFF
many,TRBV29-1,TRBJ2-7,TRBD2,TGCAGCGTGGGAGCGGGGGTAACCTACGAGCAGTACTTC,CSVGAGVTYEQYF
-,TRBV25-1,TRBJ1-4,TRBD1,TGTGCCAGCAGTGTCGACAGGGGGGTAACTAATGAAAAACTGTTTTTT,CASSVDRGVTNEKLFF
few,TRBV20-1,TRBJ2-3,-,TGCAGTGCTAGTGACGGGGCGTTTGGGCCCACAGATACGCAGTATTTT,CSASDGAFGPTDTQYF
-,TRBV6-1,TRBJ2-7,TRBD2,TGTGCCAGCAGCAACGACCTAGCGGGAGTTTCCTACAAGCAGTACTTC,CASSNDLAGVSYKQYF
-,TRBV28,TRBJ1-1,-,TGTGCCAGCAGTTCATGGGGGCGGGGAAACACTGAAGCTTTCTTT,CASSSWGRGNTEAFF
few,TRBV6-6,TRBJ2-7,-,TGTGCCAGCAGGTCTTTGCCCTACGAGCAGTACTTC,CASRSLPYEQYF
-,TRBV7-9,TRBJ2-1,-,TGTGCCAGCAGGGGACTGTTGGACGAGCAGTTCTTC,CASRGLLDEQFF
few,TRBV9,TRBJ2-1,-,TGTGCCAGCAGCGGACGTCTAGGGTACAATGAGCAGTTCTTC,CASSGRLGYNEQFF
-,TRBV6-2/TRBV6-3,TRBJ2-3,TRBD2,TGTGCCAGCAGTTACAATTTCCTAGCGGGTCGCACAGATACGCAGTATTTT,CASSYNFLAGRTDTQYF
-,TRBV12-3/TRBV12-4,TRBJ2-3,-,TGTGCCAGCAGTTTGTCCCAACCGTGGGGCAGCCTGAGGGATACGCAGTATTTT,CASSLSQPWGSLRDTQYF
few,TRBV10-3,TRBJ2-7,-,TGTGCCATCAGAGGCGACAGGAGCTCCTACGAGCAGTACTTC,CAIRGDRSSYEQYF
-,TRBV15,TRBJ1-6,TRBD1,TGTGCCACCAGCGTAGGGGGCAGTGATAATTCACCCCTCCACTTT,CATSVGGSDNSPLHF
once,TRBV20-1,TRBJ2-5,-,TGCAGTGCTAGAGATTTCGGGGGGCTCCAAGAGACCCAGTACTTC,CSARDFGGLQETQYF
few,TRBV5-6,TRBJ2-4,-,TGTGCCAGCAGCTTCCGACGGGGACCTCTAGCCAAAAACATTCAGTACTTC,CASSFRRGPLAKNIQYF